The source of this TCR beta chain is a study of T cell changes during pregnancy in multiple sclerosis. Here immunoSEQ multiplex PCR was the method, and the copy in TCRdb shows in-frame clones only, minus some. The data hold around 100,000 clones, with about nine tenths observed a single time. V lost 8 bases to trimming and J lost 0 bases; unmatched junction nucleotides: 17. Germline CDR1 is MNHEY and CDR2 is SMNVEV (reference sequence). The CDR3 consists of 19 residues. The sample was peripheral blood, taken in the second trimester of pregnancy. The chain links TRBV27 to TRBJ2-1; 9 nucleotides align to TRBD1. This clonotype originated in a female donor with multiple sclerosis, enrolled in a pregnancy study. The CDR3, as DNA: TGTGCCAGCGAAAACCTCGGGACAGGGCTCATTGGCTCCTACAATGAGCAGTTCTTC. This gives the protein CASENLGTGLIGSYNEQFF.